This is a list of T cell receptor beta chains from one sample in a study of PD-1 blockade in classical Hodgkin lymphoma. Libraries were prepared by immunoSEQ multiplex PCR; TCRdb keeps only in-frame clonotypes and omits some of them. The sample includes 30,000 to 45,000 clones, around 88% of them seen just once. Sequences were derived from peripheral blood mononuclear cells (PBMCs), sampled before the second cycle of nivolumab. The receptors were sampled from a human donor with classical Hodgkin lymphoma. Each CDR3 is given with its conserved first and last residue. The order of the fields is V gene, J gene, CDR3 length, CDR3 protein.

>TRBV13|TRBJ2-7|13
CASSLSSFYEQYF
>TRBV25-1|TRBJ2-5|16
CASRGQGIYHQETQYF
>TRBV11-2|TRBJ1-3|13
CAVPAHRGNTIYF
>TRBV19|TRBJ2-1|17
CASSEKRRLAVHNEQFF
>TRBV7-9|TRBJ2-1|13
CATITRGAYEQFF
>TRBV5-4|TRBJ2-1|13
CASSLENRNEQFF
>TRBV10-1|TRBJ2-3|13
CASSEAGVDTQYF
>TRBV18|TRBJ1-2|13
CASSQGLAYGYTF
>TRBV5-4|TRBJ2-7|17
CASSLNAGGGQAYEQYF
>TRBV4-1|TRBJ2-3|18
CASSQVERGAGGTDTQYF
>TRBV5-1|TRBJ1-3|15
CASSWDRRTGNTIYF
>TRBV14|TRBJ2-1|16
CASSQLPGQGYNEQFF
>TRBV7-9|TRBJ1-1|12
CASSRDRDEAFF
>TRBV4-1|TRBJ2-2|12
CASTDRAGELFF
>TRBV5-1|TRBJ2-3|16
CASSLETGWYTDTQYF
>TRBV6-6|TRBJ2-1|16
CASSYSDIPLDNEQFF
>TRBV7-9|TRBJ2-5|13
CASRREVEETQYF
>TRBV19|TRBJ2-3|16
CASSIDGTGFRDTQYF
>TRBV5-1|TRBJ2-1|15
CASSPGTSGYNEQFF
>TRBV27|TRBJ2-3|13
CASSSTSTDTQYF